The clone carrying this T cell receptor beta chain was seen ten or more times. The antigen remains undetermined. Next came a second PCR, run for about 7 to 12 cycles, which used a sample-barcoded 5' primer along with a J-beta primer mix. TCRdb passed the 5' RACE reads through MiXCR, listing each CDR3 protein once. The sample has about 770,000 distinct CDR3 sequences, approximately 44% seen once. This sample is part of a study of blood T cells in healthy people across ages. Those donating, healthy Caucasian individuals from Russia, were aged 6 to 90. The study, taken as a whole, reports: No conclusive comparison of naive versus antigen-experienced cells was possible with unsorted PBMCs.

Trimming pared 6 bases from V and 5 bases from J, leaving 13 bases between. The CDR3 is 13 residues long. CDR1 and CDR2 (germline): SGHTA, FQGNSA. The material sequenced was blood. The clonotype was recovered from a man in his fifties or sixties in good health. This chain uses TRBV7-2 with TRBJ1-1; possibly TRBD1 for D (6 bases). CDR3 nucleotide sequence: TGTGCCAGCAGTGATGGACAGAAGACTGAAGCTTTCTTT. Protein: CASSDGQKTEAFF.